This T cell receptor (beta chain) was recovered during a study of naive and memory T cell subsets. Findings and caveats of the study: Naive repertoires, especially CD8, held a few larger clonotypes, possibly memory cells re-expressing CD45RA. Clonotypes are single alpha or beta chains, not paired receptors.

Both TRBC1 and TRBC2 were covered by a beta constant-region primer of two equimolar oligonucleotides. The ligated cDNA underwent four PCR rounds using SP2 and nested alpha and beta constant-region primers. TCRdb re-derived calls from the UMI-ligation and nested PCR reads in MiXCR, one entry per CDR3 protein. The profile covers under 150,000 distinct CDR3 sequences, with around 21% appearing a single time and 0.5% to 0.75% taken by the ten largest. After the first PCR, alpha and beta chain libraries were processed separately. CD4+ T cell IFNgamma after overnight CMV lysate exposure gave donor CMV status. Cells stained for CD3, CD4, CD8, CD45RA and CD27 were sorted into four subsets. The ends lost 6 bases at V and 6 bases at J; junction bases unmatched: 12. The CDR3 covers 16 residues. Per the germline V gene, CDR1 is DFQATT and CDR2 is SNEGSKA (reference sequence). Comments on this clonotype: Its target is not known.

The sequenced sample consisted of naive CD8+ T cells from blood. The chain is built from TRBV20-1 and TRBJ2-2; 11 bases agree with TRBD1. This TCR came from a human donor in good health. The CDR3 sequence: CSAKIPGQGVAGELFF. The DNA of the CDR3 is TGCAGTGCAAAAATCCCGGGACAGGGGGTTGCCGGGGAGCTGTTTTTT.